This T cell receptor (beta chain) was identified during a study of cytomegalovirus exposure and HLA in healthy donors. Whole-study results and caveats: Most TCR sequences proved rare, with some public TCRs found in many donors. Common viral pathogens seemed to be connected with several of the most significant clusters, according to a later analysis.

Details on this clone: Antigen: not known.

Germline loops: CDR1 MDHEN, CDR2 SYDVKM. The CDR3 totals 14 residues. Unmatched junction bases numbered 1, after V lost 2 bases and J lost 0 bases. The PCR employed 60 Vbeta primers together with 13 Jbeta primers. Repertoires were generated with immunoSEQ multiplex PCR, while TCRdb's copy carries only in-frame clones and drops some. The data show 150,000 to 170,000 clones, 65% to 75% seen once. The chain couples TRBV28 to TRBJ2-7; 7 bases align to TRBD1. The sample taken for sequencing was PBMCs. This receptor was taken from a man between 25 and 39 years old in good health and CMV-seronegative. CDR3 DNA: TGTGCCAGCAGTTTAGAGGGGGCCTCCTACGAGCAGTACTTC. Its protein product is CASSLEGASYEQYF. The entire variable domain, with the rest obtained from reference TRBV28 and TRBJ2-7, is as follows: DVKVTQSSRYLVKRTGEKVFLECVQDMDHENMFWYRQDPGLGLRLIYFSYDVKMKEKGDIPEGYSVSREKKERFSLILESASTNQTSMYLCASSLEGASYEQYFGPGTRLTVT.